Following are 31 T cell receptor beta chains from one sample sequenced in a study of cytomegalovirus exposure and HLA in healthy donors. In the PCR, 60 Vbeta and 13 Jbeta primers were used. Measured with immunoSEQ multiplex PCR; TCRdb has only the in-frame clones, and not every one. The sample comprises approximately 250,000 clones, around 84% of which are singletons, and around 0.23% rests with the top ten. Sequencing was carried out using PBMCs. Source of these receptors: a girl under 10 years old in good health and CMV-seronegative.

CDR3 DNA: TGTGCCAGCTCAGTTAATCAGCCCCAGCATTTT. Its protein is CASSVNQPQHF. V and J are TRBV6-1 and TRBJ1-5; no clear D gene. Between the trimmed V and J ends, which lost 8 bases and 4 bases, there was a span of 6 bases. Germline CDR1 reads MNHNS; CDR2 reads SASEGT. The CDR3 extends over 11 amino acids.

The V and J genes are TRBV5-1 and TRBJ2-7; 7 bases line up with TRBD1. The junction had 11 bases not matched to a gene; V was cut back by 4 bases and J by 10 bases. The CDR3 length is 13 residues. Germline V lookup: CDR1 SGHRS, CDR2 YFSETQ. The CDR3 loop reads CASSPTGFDSQYF. The CDR3, as DNA: TGCGCCAGCAGCCCGACAGGGTTCGATAGTCAGTACTTC.

The chain uses TRBV30 and TRBJ1-5; tentatively, D is TRBD1 (5 bases). Germline CDR1 reads GTSNPN; CDR2 reads SVGIG (reference sequence). V lost 1 base, J lost 3 bases, and 16 bases lay in between. The CDR3 length is 16 residues. CDR3 DNA sequence: TGTGCCTGGAGTGGAAGGCAGGGCCCCATCAATCAGCCCCAGCATTTT. Its protein product is CAWSGRQGPINQPQHF.

This chain joins TRBV25-1 and TRBJ2-7, with no clear D. This CDR3 has 11 amino acids. The V end was cut by 5 bases, the J end by 4 bases, with 6 bases between. Germline V lookup: CDR1 MGHDK, CDR2 SYGVNS. CDR3 in amino acids: CASSSTYEQYF. The CDR3 DNA reads TGTGCCAGCAGTTCCACTTACGAGCAGTACTTC.

The chain uses TRBV2 and TRBJ2-7, with 10 bases matching TRBD1. Per germline, CDR1 SNHLY and CDR2 FYNNEI. V dropped 6 bases and J dropped 5; count of bases not matched to a gene: 7. This CDR3 comprises 14 residues. CDR3: CASSRGQGVDEQYF. The CDR3 nucleotides are TGTGCCAGCAGCCGTGGACAGGGGGTCGACGAGCAGTACTTC.

Only one count was recorded for this clone. This chain uses TRBV27 with TRBJ2-2; D remains ambiguous. The CDR3 length is 15 residues. Germline lookup yields CDR1 MNHEY and CDR2 SMNVEV (reference sequence). Trimming pared 4 bases from V and 5 bases from J, leaving 14 bases between. The CDR3 DNA is TGTGCCAGCAGTTCAGTCTCCAGGAAAACCGGGGAGCTGTTTTTT. Protein: CASSSVSRKTGELFF.

This clone was observed a single time. This chain uses TRBV7-9 with TRBJ1-2; TRBD1 matches at 8 bases. Trimming cost V 1 base and J 11 bases; bases outside gene matches: 3. The CDR3 runs 12 residues. The germline V gene encodes CDR1 SEHNR and CDR2 FQNEAQ (reference sequence). The CDR3 here is CASSLEGTGYTF. Here the CDR3 DNA reads TGTGCCAGCAGCTTAGAAGGGACAGGATACACCTTC. Full variable domain (outside the CDR3, taken from reference TRBV7-9 and TRBJ1-2): DTGVSQNPRHKITKRGQNVTFRCDPISEHNRLYWYRQTLGQGPEFLTYFQNEAQLEKSRLLSDRFSAERPKGSFSTLEIQRTEQGDSAMYLCASSLEGTGYTFGSGTRLTVV.

This clone was observed a handful of times. V is TRBV30 and J is TRBJ2-5, with 15 bases fitting TRBD2. The closer fit of TRBJ2-7 to the DNA end suggests the J call may be wrong. The CDR3 is 18 residues long. Germline V gene sequence: CDR1 GTSNPN, CDR2 SVGIG (reference sequence). DNA of the CDR3: TGTGCCTGGAGTGTACATGAGGGACTAGCGGGGGGCGCCTACGAGCAGTACTTC. The encoded protein is CAWSVHEGLAGGAYEQYF.

V and J are TRBV10-2 and TRBJ2-7, with 8 bases matching TRBD1. CDR1 is WSHSY and CDR2 is SAAADI in the germline V gene. Trimming removed 7 bases from V and 3 bases from J; junction bases left unmatched: 8. The CDR3 totals 14 residues. The CDR3 nucleotides are TGCGCCAGCACGTTAGGACAGGGCCTCTACGAGCAGTACTTC. Translation gives CASTLGQGLYEQYF.

The J gene is TRBJ1-1, the V gene TRBV23-1; 8 positions agree with TRBD1. TRBV23-1 is flagged as an ORF with uncertain function. The CDR3 spans 13 residues. With 4 bases clipped from V and 4 bases from J, the junction kept 2 bases outside the gene matches. The CDR3 loop is CASSLGQGTEAFF. The CDR3 coding sequence is TGCGCCAGCAGTCTTGGACAGGGCACTGAAGCTTTCTTT.

This clone was counted once. The chain has TRBV25-1 and TRBJ1-1; 7 bases are a match to TRBD1. The CDR3 totals 14 residues. Per germline, CDR1 MGHDK and CDR2 SYGVNS. V dropped 0 bases and J dropped 11; count of bases not matched to a gene: 9. For the CDR3, the DNA is TGTGCCAGCAGTGAATATGGGTTCACAGGGGCCGCTTTCTTT. Residues: CASSEYGFTGAAFF.

The V gene is TRBV6-6, the J gene TRBJ2-7; 9 nucleotides match TRBD2. The CDR3 covers 16 residues. Trimming cost V 6 bases and J 3 bases; bases outside gene matches: 12. Germline assignment: CDR1 MNHNY and CDR2 SVGAGI (reference sequence). CDR3 protein: CASSPPVGSGSYEQYF. The CDR3 bases are TGTGCCAGCAGCCCCCCTGTTGGTAGCGGGAGCTACGAGCAGTACTTC.

The chain links TRBV29-1 to TRBJ1-1; unclear D gene. The CDR3 is 13 amino acids. The germline gives CDR1 SQVTM, CDR2 ANQGSEA. V lost 3 bases to trimming and J lost 3 bases, with 11 bases between them. The CDR3 DNA reads as TGCAGCGTTGAGTCGGGGTGGGACACTGAAGCTTTCTTT. It specifies CSVESGWDTEAFF.

The V call is TRBV15, the J call TRBJ2-7, with D perhaps TRBD2 (5 bases). Trimming stripped 3 bases from V and 3 bases from J, with 6 bases between. Germline CDR1 is LNHNV and CDR2 is YYDKDF (reference sequence). This CDR3 is built from 12 residues. CDR3 nucleotide sequence: TGTGCCACCAGCAGTGAGGGCTACGAGCAGTACTTC. Translation: CATSSEGYEQYF.

CDR3 loop: CAWTLGGNTEAFF. The DNA for the CDR3 is TGTGCCTGGACCCTGGGGGGGAACACTGAAGCTTTCTTT. This chain joins TRBV30 and TRBJ1-1; TRBD1 is a possible D gene (5 bases). CDR1 is GTSNPN, CDR2 SVGIG, per germline (reference sequence). This CDR3 has 13 amino acids. V lost 4 bases to trimming and J lost 1 base, with 10 bases between them.

This clone was counted only a few times. This chain connects TRBV15 to TRBJ2-1, with D possibly matching TRBD1 (5 bases). The germline CDR1 and CDR2 sequences are LNHNV and YYDKDF (reference sequence). V shed 3 bases and J shed 8 bases, with 14 bases lying between them. The CDR3 is 14 residues long. This CDR3 reads CATSSGATLDEQFF. CDR3 DNA: TGTGCCACCAGCAGTGGGGCTACCTTGGATGAGCAGTTCTTC. The whole variable domain, filled in from reference TRBV15 and TRBJ2-1, reads DAMVIQNPRYQVTQFGKPVTLSCSQTLNHNVMYWYQQKSSQAPKLLFHYYDKDFNNEADTPDNFQSRRPNTSFCFLDIRSPGLGDTAMYLCATSSGATLDEQFFGPGTRLTVL.

This rearrangement joins TRBV9 to TRBJ2-1; unclear D gene. The CDR3 spans 13 residues. Between the trimmed V and J ends, which lost 3 bases and 5 bases, there was a span of 9 bases. Germline CDR1 and CDR2: SGDLS and YYNGEE. The CDR3 nucleotides read TGTGCCAGCAGCGCGTATGGAGACAATGAGCAGTTCTTC. Protein product: CASSAYGDNEQFF.

V gene TRBV6-1 combines with J gene TRBJ1-5; no clear D. Germline values: CDR1 MNHNS, CDR2 SASEGT. Between the trimmed V and J ends, which lost 0 bases and 4 bases, there was a span of 7 bases. This CDR3 region has 14 residues. The CDR3 nucleotides read TGTGCCAGCAGTGAAGCGGGAGGGAATCAGCCCCAGCATTTT. It specifies CASSEAGGNQPQHF.

This chain connects TRBV5-1 to TRBJ2-1; TRBD2 agrees at 8 bases. Looked up from germline, CDR1 is SGHRS and CDR2 is YFSETQ. With V trimmed by 2 bases and J by 7 bases, 5 bases remained unmatched. CDR3 length equals 14 residues. This CDR3 is CASSFTSGRNEQFF. As DNA, the CDR3 is TGCGCCAGCAGCTTTACTAGCGGCAGGAATGAGCAGTTCTTC.

The CDR3 spells CASSLAGQAVQETQYF. The CDR3 nucleotides read TGTGCCAGCAGCTTAGCGGGTCAGGCTGTACAAGAGACCCAGTACTTC. The chain links TRBV7-9 to TRBJ2-5, with D uncertain. The CDR3 is 16 residues long. Trimming shortened V by 0 bases and J by 2 bases, and 13 bases separated the two germline ends. Germline V gene data show CDR1 as SEHNR and CDR2 as FQNEAQ (reference sequence).

V usage is TRBV27 and J usage is TRBJ2-7; D is uncertain. From germline, CDR1 is MNHEY and CDR2 SMNVEV (reference sequence). The length of the CDR3 is 16 residues. V was shortened by 4 bases and J by 0 bases, with 16 bases between the two germline ends. The CDR3: CASSSRPGVSSYEQYF. The CDR3 bases are TGTGCCAGCAGTTCCCGCCCCGGTGTTAGCTCCTACGAGCAGTACTTC.

The V and J genes are TRBV5-8 and TRBJ1-6, with D maybe TRBD1 (5 bases). CDR1 is SGHTS, CDR2 YDEGEE, per germline. V was clipped by 2 bases and J by 4 bases, with 19 bases between them. This CDR3 has 18 residues. DNA of the CDR3: TGTGCCAGCAGCTTAATGGTGGGGCCCCGGGTATATAATTCACCCCTCCACTTT. Protein product: CASSLMVGPRVYNSPLHF.

This rearrangement joins TRBV30 to TRBJ2-7; 8 nucleotides match TRBD2. Germline trimming cut 3 bases from V and 5 bases from J; bases unmatched to any gene: 6. CDR1 is GTSNPN and CDR2 is SVGIG in the germline V gene (reference sequence). CDR3 length equals 13 residues. In DNA, the CDR3 is TGTGCCTGGAGCGGGGGGGCGGGTGACGAGCAGTACTTC. It yields the protein CAWSGGAGDEQYF.

Concerning this clone: This sample includes further DNA sequences coding for the same CDR3. The genes are TRBV6-1 and TRBJ1-2; D gene ambiguous. The length of the CDR3 is 14 residues. The germline CDR1 and CDR2 sequences are MNHNS and SASEGT. The V end was cut by 0 bases, the J end by 4 bases, with 9 bases between. CDR3 protein: CASSEAAIGYGYTF. CDR3 nucleotide sequence: TGTGCCAGCAGTGAAGCCGCTATCGGCTATGGCTACACCTTC.

V gene TRBV5-6 combines with J gene TRBJ2-3; weak D call: TRBD2 (5 bases). The CDR3 has 15 amino acids. The V and J ends lost 2 bases and 4 bases respectively, with 14 bases between them. CDR1 and CDR2 (germline): SGHDT, YYEEEE. CDR3 coding DNA: TGTGCCAGCAGCTTTAGACTAACCAACTCAGATACGCAGTATTTT. Its translation: CASSFRLTNSDTQYF.

A word on this clone: Other nucleotide sequences in the sample specify the same CDR3. This chain links TRBV11-2 with TRBJ1-6; 9 bases map to TRBD1. The CDR3 covers 15 residues. From germline, CDR1 is SGHAT and CDR2 FQNNGV. V gave up 5 bases and J gave up 7 bases; unmatched junction bases: 6. CDR3 sequence (DNA): TGTGCCAGCAGCCAGAGGACAGGGGCCAATTCACCCCTCCACTTT. As protein: CASSQRTGANSPLHF.

This clone occurred once. The CDR3, as DNA: TGCGCCAGCAGCTTGGCCCCCGGGGGGGGGCCTAACTATGGCTACACCTTC. Translating gives CASSLAPGGGPNYGYTF. V is TRBV5-1 and J is TRBJ1-2; D possibly corresponds to TRBD1 (6 bases). CDR3 size: 17 residues. Germline values: CDR1 SGHRS, CDR2 YFSETQ. The V and J ends lost 0 bases and 0 bases respectively, with 15 bases between them.

The J gene is TRBJ1-2, the V gene TRBV21-1. TRBV21-1 is flagged as a pseudogene. The CDR3 totals 17 residues. CDR3 amino acids: CASSKALAGPADYGYTF. As DNA, the CDR3 is TGTGCCAGCAGCAAGGCATTAGCGGGACCGGCAGACTATGGCTACACCTTC.

This clone was picked up one time. The rearrangement uses TRBV10-3 and TRBJ2-7; D is unresolved. V was trimmed by 0 bases and J by 5 bases, leaving 2 bases between them. Germline V gives CDR1 ENHRY, CDR2 SYGVKD. This CDR3 has 11 residues. CDR3 loop: CAISESNEQYF. The CDR3 DNA reads as TGTGCCATCAGTGAGTCCAACGAGCAGTACTTC.

The V call is TRBV5-1, the J call TRBJ2-5, with 11 bases identical to TRBD1. The J call is doubtful: the DNA matches TRBJ2-7 better. Germline loops: CDR1 SGHRS, CDR2 YFSETQ. The CDR3 covers 16 residues. The CDR3 is CASSLAGTGGSYEQYF. DNA for the CDR3: TGCGCCAGCAGCTTGGCCGGGACAGGGGGCTCCTACGAGCAGTACTTC.

This clone has just one count. The chain combines TRBV13 with TRBJ2-5; no firm D call. This CDR3 spans 14 amino acids. CDR1 and CDR2 (germline): PRHDT, FYEKMQ (reference sequence). V was clipped by 1 base and J by 1 base, with 7 bases between them. The CDR3 reads CASSLVTSQETQYF. CDR3 bases: TGTGCCAGCAGCTTAGTGACAAGCCAAGAGACCCAGTACTTC.